A single sample gave rise to the 17 T cell receptor beta chains below, sequenced in a study of T cell responses to AZD1222 COVID-19 vaccine. Clones were sequenced by immunoSEQ multiplex PCR, and TCRdb holds only the in-frame ones, with some missing. The sample lists 150,000 or so clones, roughly 90% seen once, with less than 3.5% in the top ten. Source: peripheral blood, taken 28 days after the second AZD1222 dose. Receptors originate from an adult who received the AZD1222 COVID-19 vaccine.

The rearrangement joins TRBV11-1 to TRBJ2-5; 11 bases match TRBD1. The CDR3 has 15 amino acids. The V gene end was trimmed by 6 bases and the J gene end by 4 bases; junction bases not matched to a gene: 7. Germline V gene lookup returns CDR1 SGHAT and CDR2 FQDESV (reference sequence). The CDR3 loop reads CASRPGQGVPETQYF. CDR3 sequence (DNA): TGTGCCAGCAGGCCGGGACAGGGGGTTCCAGAGACCCAGTACTTC.

The chain has TRBV7-2 and TRBJ2-7; the D gene is possibly TRBD1 (5 bases). Trimming removed 3 bases at V and 3 bases at J, with 15 bases between. The CDR3 loop spans 15 amino acids. Germline CDR1 SGHTA, CDR2 FQGNSA. Here the CDR3 DNA reads TGTGCCAGCAGCTTTAGACAGACCCTGTACTACGAGCAGTACTTC. Protein: CASSFRQTLYYEQYF.

The rearrangement joins TRBV10-3 to TRBJ2-7; TRBD1 matches 8 bases. Germline V gives CDR1 ENHRY, CDR2 SYGVKD. The CDR3 has 12 amino acids. The ends lost 10 bases at V and 2 bases at J; junction bases unmatched: 4. DNA of the CDR3: TGTGCCAGCGTGGGACAGGCCTACGAGCAGTACTTC. Protein sequence: CASVGQAYEQYF.

V gene TRBV18 combines with J gene TRBJ1-1; perhaps TRBD1 as D (5 bases). The CDR3 contains 14 residues. The germline gives CDR1 KGHSH, CDR2 LQKENI. Trimming removed 2 bases at V and 2 bases at J, with 9 bases between. CDR3 in DNA: TGTGCCAGCTCACCAGGGGCCTCAAACACTGAAGCTTTCTTT. Protein: CASSPGASNTEAFF.

The chain's CDR3 is CASSEQYYGYTF. The CDR3 DNA reads TGTGCCAGCAGTGAACAGTACTATGGCTACACCTTC. The chain recombines TRBV25-1 with TRBJ1-2; no reliable D call. V was shortened by 2 bases and J by 3 bases, with 4 bases between the two germline ends. Germline values: CDR1 MGHDK, CDR2 SYGVNS. The CDR3 totals 12 residues.

This clone was seen only a few times. The chain joins TRBV28 to TRBJ1-2, with a tentative D call TRBD1 (6 bases). Trimming took off 6 bases at V and 0 bases at J, with 20 bases between the two ends. The V gene's germline CDR1 is MDHEN and CDR2 SYDVKM. This CDR3 contains 17 residues. CDR3 protein: CASSPSSQGRANYGYTF. CDR3 DNA: TGTGCCAGCAGCCCCTCGTCGCAGGGGCGAGCTAACTATGGCTACACCTTC.

The V and J genes are TRBV6-2 or TRBV6-3 and TRBJ2-5, with 10 positions matching TRBD1. Germline loops: CDR1 MNHEY, CDR2 SVGEGT. Trimming cost V 2 bases and J 5 bases; bases outside gene matches: 5. This CDR3 contains 15 residues. Here the CDR3 reads CASSYGTGAMETQYF. CDR3 nucleotide sequence: TGTGCCAGCAGTTACGGGACAGGGGCAATGGAGACCCAGTACTTC.

The V gene is TRBV10-3, the J gene TRBJ2-2; D unclear. The germline V and J ends were trimmed by 6 bases and 0 bases, with 8 bases remaining between them. The CDR3 runs 14 residues. Germline V CDR1 and CDR2: ENHRY, SYGVKD. As DNA, the CDR3 is TGTGCCATCAGGGGAAACGCGAACACCGGGGAGCTGTTTTTT. Encoded protein: CAIRGNANTGELFF.

In nucleotides, the CDR3 is TGTGCCAGCAGTTTAAGGCGGACGAACACTGAAGCTTTCTTT. The encoded protein is CASSLRRTNTEAFF. The chain uses TRBV27 and TRBJ1-1, with unresolved D. The germline V gene encodes CDR1 MNHEY and CDR2 SMNVEV (reference sequence). Trimming pared 2 bases from V and 1 base from J, leaving 8 bases between. CDR3 length: 14 amino acids.

Note on this clone: Additional DNA sequences in this sample encode the identical CDR3. This chain connects TRBV6-1 to TRBJ1-5; maybe TRBD1 (5 bases). Trimming pared 2 bases from V and 0 bases from J, leaving 8 bases between. The length of the CDR3 is 15 residues. Per the germline V gene, CDR1 is MNHNS and CDR2 is SASEGT. CDR3 nucleotide sequence: TGTGCCAGCAGTGAACCAGGGATTAGCAATCAGCCCCAGCATTTT. Its translation is CASSEPGISNQPQHF.

The V call is TRBV6-2 or TRBV6-3, the J call TRBJ2-7; 7 positions agree with TRBD1. The V and J ends lost 6 bases and 8 bases, in that order; junction bases with no gene match: 10. Germline V gene sequence: CDR1 MNHEY, CDR2 SVGEGT. This CDR3 contains 13 residues. The CDR3 region is CASSRTGVLQQYF. The CDR3 DNA sequence: TGTGCCAGCAGCCGTACAGGGGTCCTCCAGCAGTACTTC.

The V call is TRBV10-3, the J call TRBJ1-6, with 7 bases that match TRBD1. V was pared by 3 bases and J by 9 bases, with 11 bases of the junction left unmatched. The CDR3 is 16 amino acids. CDR1 is ENHRY and CDR2 is SYGVKD in the germline V gene. The CDR3: CAISEGRQGRGSPLHF. Here the CDR3 DNA reads TGTGCCATCAGTGAAGGGAGACAGGGCAGAGGTTCACCCCTCCACTTT.

The V gene is TRBV7-3, the J gene TRBJ2-1; TRBD2 aligns across 7 bases. Germline trimming cut 4 bases from V and 0 bases from J; bases unmatched to any gene: 6. The CDR3 is made up of 16 amino acids. From germline, CDR1 is SGHTA and CDR2 FQGTGA. The CDR3 DNA sequence: TGTGCCAGCAGCTGGCTAGCGGAGAGCTCCTACAATGAGCAGTTCTTC. It specifies CASSWLAESSYNEQFF.

CDR3 sequence: CASSDTGIGQPQHF. As DNA, the CDR3 is TGTGCCAGCAGTGACACAGGGATTGGCCAGCCCCAGCATTTT. The chain uses TRBV6-2 or TRBV6-3 and TRBJ1-5; TRBD1 might be the D (6 bases). With 5 bases removed from V and 7 bases from J, the gap between germline ends came to 15 bases. The germline CDR1 and CDR2 sequences are MNHEY and SVGEGT. The CDR3 is made up of 14 amino acids.

The chain joins TRBV28 to TRBJ1-5; D gene uncertain. The CDR3 is 14 amino acids. Germline CDR1 reads MDHEN; CDR2 reads SYDVKM. With 2 bases removed from V and 5 bases from J, the gap between germline ends came to 10 bases. This CDR3 is CASSLVQSHQPQHF. The CDR3 DNA follows: TGTGCCAGCAGTTTAGTGCAGTCACATCAGCCCCAGCATTTT.

This chain uses TRBV7-9 with TRBJ1-4; no clear D. Germline CDR1 SEHNR, CDR2 FQNEAQ (reference sequence). The CDR3 has 16 residues. V lost 2 bases to trimming and J lost 5 bases, with 15 bases between them. DNA for the CDR3: TGTGCCAGCAGCTTATTGGGTCAGCTACCAAATGAAAAACTGTTTTTT. Translating it yields CASSLLGQLPNEKLFF.

This sequence joins TRBV20-1 and TRBJ1-3; 8 bases are shared with TRBD1. This CDR3 comprises 17 residues. V lost 3 bases to trimming and J lost 0 bases; unmatched junction nucleotides: 10. In germline, CDR1 is DFQATT, CDR2 SNEGSKA (reference sequence). The CDR3 reads CSASGIGTGVSGNTIYF. The CDR3 nucleotides are TGCAGTGCTAGTGGAATAGGGACAGGAGTCTCTGGAAACACCATATATTTT.